Listed here is a single T cell receptor (beta chain). Its antigen remains unidentified. The source of the sample is a study of monozygotic twins with inflammatory bowel disease. This CDR3 is built from 13 residues. Germline CDR1 reads DFQATT; CDR2 reads SNEGSKA (reference sequence). TCRdb re-called the 5' RACE reads and shows each CDR3 protein once, DNA omitted. Across around 450,000 distinct CDR3 sequences, the top ten clones capture 2% to 3% of the sample. Whole-study results and caveats: No difference was seen in repertoire similarity between concordant and discordant twins, possibly from limited power.

Sample: blood. This TCR derives from a human donor with ulcerative colitis or Crohn's disease, or a healthy co-twin of an affected twin (not recorded which). The V gene is TRBV20-1, the J gene TRBJ2-5; the TCRdb call, TRBD2, lacks DNA for checking. The CDR3 is CSARHGSPETQYF.